The TCR beta chain described here comes from a study of follicular helper T cells after annual influenza vaccination. Assay used: immunoSEQ multiplex PCR; TCRdb lists only in-frame clones, some missing. The repertoire holds some 810 clones, with around 80% as singletons. This CDR3 is 13 amino acids long. Germline V lookup: CDR1 MNHNS, CDR2 SASEGT. Trimming removed 5 bases at V and 5 bases at J, with 12 bases between. Study-level points and caveats: Day 7 ICOS+CD38+ clones were most often found later in ICOS-CD38- cTfh cells.

Note on this clone: The antigen is unknown.

The sample's time point: 2015-2016 season, 7 days after influenza vaccination. Adults received seasonal inactivated influenza vaccine, with sorted blood CD4 subsets sequenced before and after. Each time point used about 35 to 100 mL of blood. Cells are cTfh (non-naive CD4+CXCR5+PD-1+), split by ICOS and CD38 into double-positive or double-negative. Sequences were derived from CXCR5+ CD38+ circulating T follicular helper cells from blood, sampled 7 days after influenza vaccination. As for subset: circulating Tfh, non-naive CD4+CXCR5+PD-1+ (ICOS+CD38+ or ICOS-CD38-). The chain carries TRBV6-1 and TRBJ1-2; unclear D gene. The receptor comes from an adult who received the influenza vaccine. This chain's CDR3 is CASSSDGIYGYTF. CDR3 sequence (DNA): TGTGCCAGCAGTTCTGACGGAATATATGGCTACACCTTC.